A selection of T cell receptor beta chains follows, all from one sample in a study of regulatory T cells in long-lasting Graves disease. TCRdb ran MiXCR on the multiplex PCR reads and lists one entry per CDR3 protein. The table lists approximately 380,000 distinct CDR3 sequences, more than 20% of them singletons. Source: peripheral blood mononuclear cells (PBMCs), taken when the disease was refractory, from a patient treated with antithyroid drugs. The receptors come from a female donor with Graves disease. The CDR3 runs from the conserved cysteine through the conserved F or W. The order of the fields is CDR3 DNA, CDR3 protein, V gene, clone size, J gene, D gene. The D gene is left open where the match is weak. Where a row states a size, it is once, few, many or the class of an expanded clone; other rows omit it.

CDR3 DNA: TGTGCCAGCAGTTACTCCCCCCCCTTAGCGGGTGAGACCCAGTACTTC
CDR3 protein: CASSYSPPLAGETQYF
V gene: TRBV6-9
clone size: many
J gene: TRBJ2-5
D gene: TRBD2

CDR3 DNA: TGCGCCAGCAGCCCGGGACTAGCGGGAGTAGGAGGGGAGCTGTTTTTT
CDR3 protein: CASSPGLAGVGGELFF
V gene: TRBV5-1
clone size: few
J gene: TRBJ2-2
D gene: TRBD2

CDR3 DNA: TGTGCCAGCAGCGAAGATAGCGGGAGGGAGACCCAGTACTTC
CDR3 protein: CASSEDSGRETQYF
V gene: TRBV7-2
clone size: many
J gene: TRBJ2-5
D gene: TRBD2

CDR3 DNA: TGTGCCAGCAGTTACTCGGAGCCTCAGCCCCAGCATTTT
CDR3 protein: CASSYSEPQPQHF
V gene: TRBV6-5
clone size: NA
J gene: TRBJ1-5
D gene: NA

CDR3 DNA: TGTGCCAGCAGCGTACAGGGGACAGGGGGAGTCACCGGGGAGCTGTTTTTT
CDR3 protein: CASSVQGTGGVTGELFF
V gene: TRBV9
clone size: NA
J gene: TRBJ2-2
D gene: TRBD1

CDR3 DNA: TGTGCCAGTCAGAGGGTACCCTACGAGCAGTACTTC
CDR3 protein: CASQRVPYEQYF
V gene: TRBV6-1
clone size: NA
J gene: TRBJ2-7
D gene: NA

CDR3 DNA: TGTGCCAGCAGTTGGCAGCTTAATGAAAAACTGTTTTTT
CDR3 protein: CASSWQLNEKLFF
V gene: TRBV27
clone size: many
J gene: TRBJ1-4
D gene: NA

CDR3 DNA: TGTGCCAGCAGCCTTGAGGGGGTAGTTACCTACGAGCAGTACTTC
CDR3 protein: CASSLEGVVTYEQYF
V gene: TRBV11-2
clone size: many
J gene: TRBJ2-7
D gene: NA

CDR3 DNA: TGTGCCAGCAGGTTCTCCGGGACAGGGGGATACGAGCAGTACTTC
CDR3 protein: CASRFSGTGGYEQYF
V gene: TRBV28
clone size: many
J gene: TRBJ2-7
D gene: TRBD1

CDR3 DNA: TGTGCCAGCAGCTTAGCGGGGTTGTGGGACCAGCCCCAGCATTTT
CDR3 protein: CASSLAGLWDQPQHF
V gene: TRBV7-2
clone size: NA
J gene: TRBJ1-5
D gene: NA

CDR3 DNA: TGTGCCTGGAGTGGGACAGAGTATGGCTACACCTTC
CDR3 protein: CAWSGTEYGYTF
V gene: TRBV30
clone size: many
J gene: TRBJ1-2
D gene: NA

CDR3 DNA: TGTGCCAGCAGCTTGTGGGGGCGGGAGACCCGGTACTTC
CDR3 protein: CASSLWGRETRYF
V gene: TRBV7-2
clone size: NA
J gene: TRBJ2-5
D gene: NA

CDR3 DNA: TGTGCCAGCAGCTTTAATAGGGATAACGAGCAGTACTTC
CDR3 protein: CASSFNRDNEQYF
V gene: TRBV7-2
clone size: many
J gene: TRBJ2-7
D gene: NA

CDR3 DNA: TGTGCCAGCAGATCCCGACACCTGGCTAACGAGCAGTACTTC
CDR3 protein: CASRSRHLANEQYF
V gene: TRBV6-1
clone size: few
J gene: TRBJ2-7
D gene: NA

CDR3 DNA: TGTGCCAGCAGTTTATCCCCACTAGGGAAGCTCGCCGGGGAGCTGTTTTTT
CDR3 protein: CASSLSPLGKLAGELFF
V gene: TRBV27
clone size: many
J gene: TRBJ2-2
D gene: NA

CDR3 DNA: TGTGCCAGCAGCTTAGAAGGGAGATCGGCCGGGGAGCTGTTTTTT
CDR3 protein: CASSLEGRSAGELFF
V gene: TRBV11-2
clone size: few
J gene: TRBJ2-2
D gene: NA